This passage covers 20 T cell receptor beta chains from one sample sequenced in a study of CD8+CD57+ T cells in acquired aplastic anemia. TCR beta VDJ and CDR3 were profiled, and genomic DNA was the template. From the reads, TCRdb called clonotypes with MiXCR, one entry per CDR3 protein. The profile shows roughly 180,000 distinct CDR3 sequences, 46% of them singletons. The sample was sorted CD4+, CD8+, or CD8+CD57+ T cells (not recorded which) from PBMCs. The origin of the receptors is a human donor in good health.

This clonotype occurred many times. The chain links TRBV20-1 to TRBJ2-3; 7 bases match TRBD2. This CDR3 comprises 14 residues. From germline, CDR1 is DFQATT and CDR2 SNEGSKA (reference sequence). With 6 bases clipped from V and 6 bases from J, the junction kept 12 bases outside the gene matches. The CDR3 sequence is CSAPRASGRDTQYF. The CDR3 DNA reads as TGCAGTGCCCCCCGTGCTAGCGGACGGGATACGCAGTATTTT.

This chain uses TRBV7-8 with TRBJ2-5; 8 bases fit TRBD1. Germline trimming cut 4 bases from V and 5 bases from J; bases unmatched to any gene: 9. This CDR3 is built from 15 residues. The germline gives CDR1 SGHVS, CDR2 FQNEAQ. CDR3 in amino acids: CASSYGQGRAETQYF. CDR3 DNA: TGTGCCAGCAGCTATGGACAGGGCCGGGCGGAGACCCAGTACTTC.

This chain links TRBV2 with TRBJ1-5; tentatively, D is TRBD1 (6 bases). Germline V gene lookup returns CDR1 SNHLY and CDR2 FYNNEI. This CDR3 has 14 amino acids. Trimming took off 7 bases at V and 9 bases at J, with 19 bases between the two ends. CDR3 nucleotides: TGTGCCAGCATGACGGACAGCGGGGGTTGGCCCCAGCATTTT. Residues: CASMTDSGGWPQHF. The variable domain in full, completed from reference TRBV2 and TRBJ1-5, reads EPEVTQTPSHQVTQMGQEVILRCVPISNHLYFYWYRQILGQKVEFLVSFYNNEISEKSEIFDDQFSVERPDGSNFTLKIRSTKLEDSAMYFCASMTDSGGWPQHFGDGTRLSIL.

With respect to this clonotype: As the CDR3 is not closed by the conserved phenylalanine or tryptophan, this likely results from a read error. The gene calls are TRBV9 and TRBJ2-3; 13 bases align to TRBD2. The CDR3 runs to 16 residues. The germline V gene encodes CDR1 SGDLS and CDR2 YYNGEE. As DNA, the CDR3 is TGTGCCAGCAGCGGAAAGAGACTAGCGGGAGGAGATGCGCAGTATTCT. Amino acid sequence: CASSGKRLAGGDAQYS.

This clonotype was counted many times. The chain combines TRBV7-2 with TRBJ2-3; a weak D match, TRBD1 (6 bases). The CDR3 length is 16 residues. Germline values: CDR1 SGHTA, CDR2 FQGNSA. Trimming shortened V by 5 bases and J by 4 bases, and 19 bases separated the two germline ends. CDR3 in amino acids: CASSPPGLRGPDTQYF. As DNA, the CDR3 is TGTGCCAGCAGCCCCCCCGGGCTCAGGGGCCCAGATACGCAGTATTTT.

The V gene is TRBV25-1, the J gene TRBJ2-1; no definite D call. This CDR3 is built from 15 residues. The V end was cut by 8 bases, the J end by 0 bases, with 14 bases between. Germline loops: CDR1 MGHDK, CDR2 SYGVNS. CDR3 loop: CASRRTESSYNEQFF. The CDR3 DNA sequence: TGTGCCAGCCGCCGGACGGAGAGCTCCTACAATGAGCAGTTCTTC.

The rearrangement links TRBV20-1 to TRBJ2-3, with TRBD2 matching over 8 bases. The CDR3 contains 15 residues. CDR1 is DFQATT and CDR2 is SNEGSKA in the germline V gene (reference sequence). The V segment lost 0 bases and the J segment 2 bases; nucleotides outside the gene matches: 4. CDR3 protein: CSARDGGRPTDTQYF. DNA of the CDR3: TGCAGTGCTAGAGATGGCGGGAGGCCCACAGATACGCAGTATTTT.

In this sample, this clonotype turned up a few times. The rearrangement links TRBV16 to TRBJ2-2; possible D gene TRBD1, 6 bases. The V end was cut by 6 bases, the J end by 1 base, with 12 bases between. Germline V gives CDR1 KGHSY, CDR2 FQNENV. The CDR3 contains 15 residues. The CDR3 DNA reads TGTGCCAGCAGACCCAACAGGGAGAACACCGGGGAGCTGTTTTTT. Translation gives CASRPNRENTGELFF.

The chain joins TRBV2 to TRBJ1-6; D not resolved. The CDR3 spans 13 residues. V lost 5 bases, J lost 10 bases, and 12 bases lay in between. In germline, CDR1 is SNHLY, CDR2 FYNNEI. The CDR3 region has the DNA TGTGCCAGCAGTAGAAGGGAGAGATCACCCCTCCACTTT. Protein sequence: CASSRRERSPLHF. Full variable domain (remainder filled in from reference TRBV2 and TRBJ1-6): EPEVTQTPSHQVTQMGQEVILRCVPISNHLYFYWYRQILGQKVEFLVSFYNNEISEKSEIFDDQFSVERPDGSNFTLKIRSTKLEDSAMYFCASSRRERSPLHFGNGTRLTVT.

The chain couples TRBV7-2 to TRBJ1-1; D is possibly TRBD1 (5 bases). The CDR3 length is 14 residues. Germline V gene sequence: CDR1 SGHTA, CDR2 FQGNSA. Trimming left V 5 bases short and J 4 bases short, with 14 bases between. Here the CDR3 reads CASSTRVGGTEAFF. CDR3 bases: TGTGCCAGCAGCACGAGGGTGGGGGGCACTGAAGCTTTCTTT.

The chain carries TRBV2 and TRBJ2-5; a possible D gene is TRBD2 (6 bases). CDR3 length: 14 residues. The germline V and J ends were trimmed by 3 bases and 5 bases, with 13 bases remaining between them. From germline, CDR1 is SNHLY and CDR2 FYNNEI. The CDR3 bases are TGTGCCAGCAGTGATCTCCGGGGGTACGAGACCCAGTACTTC. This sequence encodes CASSDLRGYETQYF.

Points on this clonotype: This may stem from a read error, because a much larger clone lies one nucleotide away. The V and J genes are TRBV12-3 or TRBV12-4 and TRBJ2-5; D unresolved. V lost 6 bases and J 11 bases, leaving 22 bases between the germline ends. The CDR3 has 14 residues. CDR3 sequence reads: CASSHTSRNNEQYF. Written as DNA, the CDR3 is TGTGCCAGCAGCCATACTTCTAGGAACAATGAGCAGTACTTC.

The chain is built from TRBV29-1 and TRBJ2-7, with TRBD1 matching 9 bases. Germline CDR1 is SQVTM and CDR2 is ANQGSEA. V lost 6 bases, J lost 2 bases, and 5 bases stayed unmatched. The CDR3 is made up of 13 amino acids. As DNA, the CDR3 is TGCAGCGTCGGACAGGGGATCGCCTACGAGCAGTACTTC. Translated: CSVGQGIAYEQYF.

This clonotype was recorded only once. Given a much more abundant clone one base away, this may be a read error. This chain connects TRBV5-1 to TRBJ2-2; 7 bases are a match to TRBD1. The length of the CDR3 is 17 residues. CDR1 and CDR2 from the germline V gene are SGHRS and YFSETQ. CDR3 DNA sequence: TGCGCCAGCAAGGGGGACCGGGACAGCCAGAACACCGGGGAGCTGGTTTTT. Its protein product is CASKGDRDSQNTGELVF. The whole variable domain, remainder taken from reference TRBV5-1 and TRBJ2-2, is KAGVTQTPRYLIKTRGQQVTLSCSPISGHRSVSWYQQTPGQGLQFLFEYFSETQRNKGNFPGRFSGRQFSNSRSEMNVSTLELGDSALYLCASKGDRDSQNTGELVFGEGSRLTVL.

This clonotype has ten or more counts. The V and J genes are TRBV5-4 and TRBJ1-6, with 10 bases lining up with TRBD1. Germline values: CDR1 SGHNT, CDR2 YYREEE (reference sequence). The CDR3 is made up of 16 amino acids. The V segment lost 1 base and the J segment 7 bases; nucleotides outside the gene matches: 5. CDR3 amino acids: CASSLYKGQGNSPLHF. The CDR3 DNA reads TGTGCCAGCAGCTTGTATAAGGGACAGGGGAATTCACCCCTCCACTTT.

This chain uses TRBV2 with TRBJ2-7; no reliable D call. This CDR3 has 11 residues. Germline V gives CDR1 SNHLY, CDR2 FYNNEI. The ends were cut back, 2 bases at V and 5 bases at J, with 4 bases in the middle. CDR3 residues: CASSETDEQYF. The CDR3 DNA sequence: TGTGCCAGCAGTGAAACGGACGAGCAGTACTTC.

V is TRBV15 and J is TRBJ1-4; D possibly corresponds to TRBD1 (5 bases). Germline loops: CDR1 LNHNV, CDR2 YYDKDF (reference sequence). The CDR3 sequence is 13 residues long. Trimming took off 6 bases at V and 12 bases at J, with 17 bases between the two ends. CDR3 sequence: CATSTLQGRELFF. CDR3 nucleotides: TGTGCCACCAGTACCCTTCAGGGTAGGGAACTGTTTTTT.

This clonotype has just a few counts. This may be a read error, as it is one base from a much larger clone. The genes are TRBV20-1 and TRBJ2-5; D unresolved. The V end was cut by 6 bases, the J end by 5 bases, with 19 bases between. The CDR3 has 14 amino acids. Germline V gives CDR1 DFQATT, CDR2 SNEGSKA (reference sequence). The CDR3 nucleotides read TGCAGTGCCCCTCGGCTATCGAGAAGGGAGACCCAGTACTTC. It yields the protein CSAPRLSRRETQYF.

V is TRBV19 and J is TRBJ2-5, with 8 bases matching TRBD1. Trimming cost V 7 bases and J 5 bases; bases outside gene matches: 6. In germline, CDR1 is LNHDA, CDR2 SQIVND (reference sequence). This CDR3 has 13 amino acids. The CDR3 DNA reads TGTGCCAGTACAAGACAGGGGAGTGAGACCCAGTACTTC. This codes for CASTRQGSETQYF.

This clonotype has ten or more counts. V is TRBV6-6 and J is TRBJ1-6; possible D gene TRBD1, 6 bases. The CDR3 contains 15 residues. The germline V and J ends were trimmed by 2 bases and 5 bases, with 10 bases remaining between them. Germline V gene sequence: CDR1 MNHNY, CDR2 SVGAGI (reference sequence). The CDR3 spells CASSYTTGDNSPLHF. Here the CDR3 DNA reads TGTGCCAGCAGTTACACGACAGGAGATAATTCACCCCTCCACTTT.